Below, 28 T cell receptor beta chains from the same sample are listed, as sequenced in a study of Graves' ophthalmopathy and Graves' hyperthyroidism. Amplified TCR beta CDR3 regions were obtained using RNA transcripts as template. Second-round multiplex PCR came after a first-round RT-PCR that employed HTBI primers. TCRdb independently ran MiXCR on the multiplex PCR reads; one entry per CDR3 protein. The sample has more than 1,000,000 distinct CDR3 sequences, around a third seen once. Sequencing input: peripheral blood or thyroid tissue (not recorded which). Source of these receptors: an adult man with Graves' hyperthyroidism.

This sequence joins TRBV12-3 or TRBV12-4 and TRBJ2-7, with TRBD1 identical over 8 bases. Trimming cost V 2 bases and J 6 bases; bases outside gene matches: 6. CDR3 length: 14 amino acids. The CDR3 region is CASSLQGQESEQYF. The CDR3 DNA is TGTGCCAGCAGTTTACAGGGACAGGAGAGCGAGCAGTACTTC.

This clonotype has at least ten counts. This chain joins TRBV10-3 and TRBJ2-1; perhaps TRBD2 as D (6 bases). V lost 0 bases to trimming and J lost 4 bases, with 13 bases between them. Germline V lookup: CDR1 ENHRY, CDR2 SYGVKD. The CDR3 extends over 16 amino acids. The CDR3 loop is CAISESTGVGYNEQFF. The CDR3 DNA is TGTGCCATCAGTGAGTCAACGGGAGTAGGGTACAATGAGCAGTTCTTC.

This chain connects TRBV12-3 or TRBV12-4 to TRBJ1-1; D may be TRBD1 (6 bases). This CDR3 region has 16 residues. The germline V and J ends were trimmed by 5 bases and 1 base, with 17 bases remaining between them. CDR3 coding DNA: TGTGCCAGCAGTCCCCAACCGGGACAACGGAACACTGAAGCTTTCTTT. This translates into CASSPQPGQRNTEAFF.

V and J are TRBV7-9 and TRBJ1-5, with D uncertain. CDR1 and CDR2 (germline): SEHNR, FQNEAQ (reference sequence). V lost 1 base to trimming and J lost 5 bases, with 12 bases between them. This CDR3 is 15 amino acids long. DNA for the CDR3: TGTGCCAGCAGCTTAGTTATGGGGATTCATCAGCCCCAGCATTTT. Its protein product is CASSLVMGIHQPQHF.

This chain uses TRBV20-1 with TRBJ1-2, with D perhaps TRBD1 (5 bases). CDR1 DFQATT and CDR2 SNEGSKA come from the germline V gene (reference sequence). CDR3 length: 14 residues. V lost 3 bases and J lost 7, with 18 bases in between. CDR3 protein: CSASRAIGPIGYTF. CDR3 DNA sequence: TGCAGTGCTAGCAGGGCAATTGGGCCTATTGGCTACACCTTC.

This clonotype was seen only a few times. This sequence joins TRBV7-8 and TRBJ2-5, with TRBD2 matching over 9 bases. The V gene's germline CDR1 is SGHVS and CDR2 FQNEAQ. The CDR3 sequence is 17 residues long. The V gene end was trimmed by 5 bases and the J gene end by 4 bases; junction bases not matched to a gene: 14. In DNA, the CDR3 is TGTGCCAGCAGCCCCAAAACCCGGACTAGCGAGGGAGAGACCCAGTACTTC. The encoded protein is CASSPKTRTSEGETQYF.

This chain links TRBV7-2 with TRBJ2-5; TRBD2 matches at 10 bases. The J segment lost 5 bases and the V segment lost 4 bases, leaving 10 bases of the junction unmatched. CDR1 and CDR2 from the germline V gene are SGHTA and FQGNSA. This CDR3 comprises 16 residues. The CDR3: CASSSFLAGAGETQYF. CDR3 nucleotide sequence: TGTGCCAGCAGCTCCTTCCTAGCGGGAGCTGGGGAGACCCAGTACTTC.

Worth noting for this clonotype: A much more abundant neighbour one base away suggests this may be a read error. This chain joins TRBV4-3 and TRBJ2-7; D is possibly TRBD2 (5 bases). The CDR3 runs 13 residues. Looked up from germline, CDR1 is LGHNA and CDR2 is YSLEER. DNA of the CDR3: TGCGCCAGCAGCCAAGATCCGGGGTACGGGCAGTACTTC. Its translation: CASSQDPGYGQYF.

V usage is TRBV10-3 and J usage is TRBJ1-6; 8 positions match TRBD1. The germline V gene has CDR1 ENHRY and CDR2 SYGVKD. The CDR3 spans 11 residues. V shed 8 bases, J shed 14 bases, and the junction held 5 bases outside the gene matches. CDR3 loop: CAIGGQESLHF. DNA of the CDR3: TGTGCCATCGGGGGACAGGAGTCCCTCCACTTT.

This clonotype was recorded at least ten times. This sequence joins TRBV19 and TRBJ1-5, with 8 bases lining up with TRBD1. This CDR3 is 16 amino acids long. V gave up 6 bases and J gave up 5 bases; unmatched junction bases: 12. Germline V gives CDR1 LNHDA, CDR2 SQIVND (reference sequence). This CDR3 reads CASRISGGIRHQPQHF. The CDR3 DNA reads as TGTGCCAGTAGGATCTCAGGGGGCATCCGGCATCAGCCCCAGCATTTT.

This clonotype was counted ten times or more. CDR3 in amino acids: CASKGGAQETQYF. The CDR3 DNA is TGTGCCAGCAAGGGCGGGGCCCAAGAGACCCAGTACTTC. The rearrangement links TRBV12-3 or TRBV12-4 to TRBJ2-5; a weak D match, TRBD2 (6 bases). The CDR3 covers 13 residues. The V gene lost 7 bases and the J gene lost 1 base, with 10 bases spanning the gap.

V and J are TRBV28 and TRBJ2-7; tentative D call: TRBD1 (6 bases). The CDR3 extends over 15 amino acids. Germline CDR1 MDHEN, CDR2 SYDVKM. Trimming left V 4 bases short and J 4 bases short, with 17 bases between. CDR3 coding DNA: TGTGCCAGCAGTTCGAGACGAACGACAGGTTACGAGCAGTACTTC. It translates to CASSSRRTTGYEQYF.

The chain employs TRBV12-3 or TRBV12-4 and TRBJ2-7; possible D gene TRBD1, 7 bases. This CDR3 has 14 residues. The V end lost 5 bases, the J end lost 4 bases, and 15 bases lay between the germline ends. The DNA of the CDR3 is TGTGCCAGCAGTCCCGAACAGGGGAGGTACGAGCAGTACTTC. Protein: CASSPEQGRYEQYF.

As for this clonotype: This clone may be a read error of a much larger clone one base away. The chain links TRBV2 to TRBJ2-7; TRBD1 matches 8 bases. The CDR3 covers 14 residues. The V and J ends lost 7 bases and 6 bases, in that order; junction bases with no gene match: 11. The V gene's germline CDR1 is SNHLY and CDR2 FYNNEI. The CDR3 nucleotides read TGTGCCAGCACGCCTTGGACAGGGTTGGTCGAGCAGTACTTC. It specifies CASTPWTGLVEQYF.

The chain carries TRBV12-3 or TRBV12-4 and TRBJ1-1; the D is unclear. V lost 3 bases to trimming and J lost 7 bases, with 6 bases between them. The CDR3 sequence is 11 residues long. CDR3 loop: CASSFLYEAFF. The CDR3, as DNA: TGTGCCAGCAGTTTTTTATATGAAGCTTTCTTT.

This clonotype was recorded many times. This sequence joins TRBV24-1 and TRBJ1-4; D not resolved. The CDR3 runs 13 residues. Trimming took off 4 bases at V and 0 bases at J, with 2 bases between the two ends. Per germline, CDR1 KGHDR and CDR2 SFDVKD. CDR3 sequence: CATSEATNEKLFF. Written as DNA, the CDR3 is TGTGCCACCAGTGAAGCAACTAATGAAAAACTGTTTTTT.

The chain recombines TRBV10-2 with TRBJ1-1; TRBD1 agrees at 9 bases. J was trimmed by 1 base and V by 4 bases; bases with no gene match: 1. Germline V gene sequence: CDR1 WSHSY, CDR2 SAAADI. The CDR3 has 14 amino acids. The CDR3 reads CASSGQGENTEAFF. CDR3 DNA: TGCGCCAGCAGTGGACAGGGGGAGAACACTGAAGCTTTCTTT.

This clonotype was detected once. The rearrangement uses TRBV7-2 and TRBJ2-6; 8 positions agree with TRBD2. Germline V gene sequence: CDR1 SGHTA, CDR2 FQGNSA. V shed 7 bases and J 0 bases; nucleotides not matched to a gene: 8. The CDR3 runs to 17 residues. The CDR3 DNA sequence: TGTGCCAGCAACCCGTCCGGGGGGGGCTCTGGGGCCAACGTCCTGACTTTC. Translated: CASNPSGGGSGANVLTF.

A few counts support this clonotype. The chain is built from TRBV18 and TRBJ2-5, with D possibly being TRBD1 (5 bases). V was shortened by 5 bases and J by 2 bases, with 15 bases between the two germline ends. Germline CDR1 is KGHSH and CDR2 is LQKENI. The CDR3 spans 15 residues. As DNA, the CDR3 is TGTGCCAGCTCAACAGGTCGCGTTGTGCAAGAGACCCAGTACTTC. Translating it yields CASSTGRVVQETQYF. The whole variable domain, filled in from reference TRBV18 and TRBJ2-5, reads NAGVMQNPRHLVRRRGQEARLRCSPMKGHSHVYWYRQLPEEGLKFMVYLQKENIIDESGMPKERFSAEFPKEGPSILRIQQVVRGDSAAYFCASSTGRVVQETQYFGPGTRLLVL.

This clonotype was seen repeatedly, ten times or more. This chain joins TRBV25-1 and TRBJ2-7; D possibly uses TRBD1 or TRBD2 (5 bases each). V lost 8 bases and J 2 bases, leaving 10 bases between the germline ends. Germline V gives CDR1 MGHDK, CDR2 SYGVNS. CDR3 length: 12 residues. CDR3 residues: CASRGNTYEQYF. The CDR3 DNA reads as TGTGCCAGCCGGGGCAATACCTACGAGCAGTACTTC.

This clonotype was seen a few times. The rearrangement uses TRBV24-1 and TRBJ1-1, with TRBD1 matching 12 bases. This CDR3 contains 16 residues. CDR1 is KGHDR, CDR2 SFDVKD, per germline. Losses at the gene ends were 3 bases for V and 10 bases for J; bases not matched to a gene: 11. Here the CDR3 reads CATSDPGTGGTDGAFF. CDR3 sequence (DNA): TGTGCCACCAGTGATCCCGGGACAGGGGGCACGGACGGAGCTTTCTTT.

In its sample, this clonotype was seen many times. The rearrangement links TRBV7-9 to TRBJ1-3, with D possibly being TRBD1 (5 bases). Looked up from germline, CDR1 is SEHNR and CDR2 is FQNEAQ (reference sequence). V gave up 5 bases and J gave up 0 bases, with 11 bases separating them. This CDR3 has 15 residues. The DNA of the CDR3 is TGTGCCAGCAGCCGAGCGGGGGGCTCTGGAAACACCATATATTTT. This codes for CASSRAGGSGNTIYF.

On this clonotype itself: A clone one base away is much larger, so this may be a read error. V usage is TRBV7-8 and J usage is TRBJ1-1; D might be TRBD1 (5 bases). V lost 4 bases to trimming and J lost 4 bases, with 16 bases between them. The germline V gene encodes CDR1 SGHVS and CDR2 FQNEAQ. The CDR3 is 15 amino acids. CDR3 sequence: CASSSRRDLGTEAFF. The CDR3 nucleotides are TGTGCCAGCAGCTCCCGCCGGGACCTGGGCACTGAAGCTTTCTTT.

The rearrangement links TRBV7-6 to TRBJ2-7; possibly TRBD1 for D (6 bases). Germline-derived CDR1 and CDR2 are SGHVS and FNYEAQ. The CDR3 spans 11 residues. Trimming stripped 5 bases from V and 6 bases from J, with 8 bases between. The CDR3 DNA is TGTGCCAGCAGCAAAGGGGGCGAGCAGTACTTC. Translated, it gives CASSKGGEQYF.

The chain is built from TRBV11-2 and TRBJ2-7; TRBD2 matches at 11 bases. The CDR3 has 18 amino acids. CDR1 is SGHAT and CDR2 is FQNNGV in the germline V gene. The V segment lost 1 base and the J segment 4 bases; nucleotides outside the gene matches: 12. In DNA form, the CDR3 reads TGTGCCAGCAGCTTAGGTCTAGCGGGAGGCCGACGTAGTTACGAGCAGTACTTC. Amino acid sequence: CASSLGLAGGRRSYEQYF.

This clonotype appeared many times. The chain carries TRBV29-1 and TRBJ2-5; perhaps TRBD1 as D (6 bases). V was trimmed by 7 bases and J by 2 bases, leaving 14 bases between them. Germline assignment: CDR1 SQVTM and CDR2 ANQGSEA. The CDR3 length is 13 residues. CDR3 loop: CSAEGVGQETQYF. The CDR3 coding sequence is TGCAGCGCCGAGGGGGTTGGGCAAGAGACCCAGTACTTC.

This clonotype was detected once. The chain carries TRBV6-5 and TRBJ2-7; D gene unclear. The CDR3 totals 14 residues. Germline V gene lookup returns CDR1 MNHEY and CDR2 SVGAGI. V dropped 6 bases and J dropped 3 bases, with 15 bases sitting between them. The CDR3 sequence: CASRASAILYEQYF. CDR3 nucleotides: TGTGCCAGCAGGGCCTCGGCCATCCTCTACGAGCAGTACTTC.

This clonotype was seen only a few times. V gene TRBV6-5 combines with J gene TRBJ2-7; a weak D match, TRBD1 (6 bases). Germline CDR1 MNHEY, CDR2 SVGAGI. There are 16 residues in the CDR3. Trimming pared 2 bases from V and 2 bases from J, leaving 16 bases between. CDR3 nucleotide sequence: TGTGCCAGCAGTTACGAGGGACAAGTTCTACCCTACGAGCAGTACTTC. It specifies CASSYEGQVLPYEQYF.